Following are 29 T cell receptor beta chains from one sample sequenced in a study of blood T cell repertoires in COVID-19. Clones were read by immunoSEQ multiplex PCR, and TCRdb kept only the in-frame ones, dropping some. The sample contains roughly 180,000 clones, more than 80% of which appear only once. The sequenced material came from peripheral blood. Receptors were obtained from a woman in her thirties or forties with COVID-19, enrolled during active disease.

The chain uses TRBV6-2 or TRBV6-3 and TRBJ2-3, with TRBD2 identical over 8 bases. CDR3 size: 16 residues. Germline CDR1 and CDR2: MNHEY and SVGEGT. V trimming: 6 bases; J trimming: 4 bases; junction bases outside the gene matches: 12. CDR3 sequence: CASSRLLSGGPDTQYF. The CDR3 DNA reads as TGTGCCAGCAGCCGGCTATTGAGCGGGGGCCCAGATACGCAGTATTTT.

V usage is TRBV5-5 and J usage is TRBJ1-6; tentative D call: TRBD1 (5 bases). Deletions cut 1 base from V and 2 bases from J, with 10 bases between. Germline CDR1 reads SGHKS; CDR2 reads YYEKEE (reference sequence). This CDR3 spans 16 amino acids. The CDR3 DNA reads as TGTGCCAGCAGCTTGAGACAACAGGCCTATAATTCACCCCTCCACTTT. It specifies CASSLRQQAYNSPLHF.

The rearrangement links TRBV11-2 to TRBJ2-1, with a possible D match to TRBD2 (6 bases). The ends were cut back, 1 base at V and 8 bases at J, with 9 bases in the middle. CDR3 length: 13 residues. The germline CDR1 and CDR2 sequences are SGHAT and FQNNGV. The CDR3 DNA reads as TGTGCCAGCAGCTTAGGGCCTAGCGATGAGCAGTTCTTC. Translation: CASSLGPSDEQFF.

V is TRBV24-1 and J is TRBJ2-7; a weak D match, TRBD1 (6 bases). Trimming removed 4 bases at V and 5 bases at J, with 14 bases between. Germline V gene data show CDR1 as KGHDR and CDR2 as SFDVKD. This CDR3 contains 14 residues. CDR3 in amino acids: CATSDSGTKNEQYF. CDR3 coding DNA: TGTGCCACCAGTGACTCCGGGACAAAAAACGAGCAGTACTTC.

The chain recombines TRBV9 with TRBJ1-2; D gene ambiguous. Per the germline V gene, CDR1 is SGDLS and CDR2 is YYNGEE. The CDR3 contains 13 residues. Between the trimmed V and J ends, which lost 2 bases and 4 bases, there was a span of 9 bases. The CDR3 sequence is CASSVGGLYGYTF. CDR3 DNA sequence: TGTGCCAGCAGCGTTGGCGGCCTCTATGGCTACACCTTC.

DNA for the CDR3: TGTGCCAGCAGCCTGGGCGAGTTATTAAGGGGGACTGAAGCTTTCTTT. It encodes CASSLGELLRGTEAFF. The genes are TRBV7-2 and TRBJ1-1, with D possibly TRBD1 on 6 matching bases. The CDR3 contains 16 residues. Trimming removed 5 bases from V and 5 bases from J, with 21 bases in between. Germline V CDR1 and CDR2: SGHTA, FQGNSA. Full variable domain (outside the CDR3, taken from reference TRBV7-2 and TRBJ1-1): GAGVSQSPSNKVTEKGKDVELRCDPISGHTALYWYRQSLGQGLEFLIYFQGNSAPDKSGLPSDRFSAERTGGSVSTLTIQRTQQEDSAVYLCASSLGELLRGTEAFFGQGTRLTVV.

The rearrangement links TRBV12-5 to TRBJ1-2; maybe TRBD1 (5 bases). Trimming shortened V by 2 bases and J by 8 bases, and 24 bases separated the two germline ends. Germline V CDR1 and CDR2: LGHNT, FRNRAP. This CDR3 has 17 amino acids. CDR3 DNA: TGTGCTAGTGGTTTGCCACAAGGGACGGGAGGATTGGAAGGCTACACCTTC. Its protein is CASGLPQGTGGLEGYTF. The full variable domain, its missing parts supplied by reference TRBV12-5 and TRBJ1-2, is DARVTQTPRHKVTEMGQEVTMRCQPILGHNTVFWYRQTMMQGLELLAYFRNRAPLDDSGMPKDRFSAEMPDATLATLKIQPSEPRDSAVYFCASGLPQGTGGLEGYTFGSGTRLTVV.

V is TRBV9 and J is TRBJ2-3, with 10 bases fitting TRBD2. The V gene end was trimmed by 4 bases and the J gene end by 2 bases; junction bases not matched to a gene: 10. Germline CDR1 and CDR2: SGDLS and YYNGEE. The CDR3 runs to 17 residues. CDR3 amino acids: CASSSGVAGGHTDTQYF. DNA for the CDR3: TGTGCCAGCAGCTCCGGTGTAGCGGGGGGTCACACAGATACGCAGTATTTT. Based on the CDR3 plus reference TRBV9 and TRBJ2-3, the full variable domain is DSGVTQTPKHLITATGQRVTLRCSPRSGDLSVYWYQQSLDQGLQFLIQYYNGEERAKGNILERFSAQQFPDLHSELNLSSLELGDSALYFCASSSGVAGGHTDTQYFGPGTRLTVL.

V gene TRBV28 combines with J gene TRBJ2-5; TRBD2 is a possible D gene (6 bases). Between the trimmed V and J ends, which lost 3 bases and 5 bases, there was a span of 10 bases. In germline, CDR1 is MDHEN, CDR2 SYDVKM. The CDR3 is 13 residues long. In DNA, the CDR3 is TGTGCCAGCAGTTTTCCGGGGAGGGAGACCCAGTACTTC. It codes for CASSFPGRETQYF.

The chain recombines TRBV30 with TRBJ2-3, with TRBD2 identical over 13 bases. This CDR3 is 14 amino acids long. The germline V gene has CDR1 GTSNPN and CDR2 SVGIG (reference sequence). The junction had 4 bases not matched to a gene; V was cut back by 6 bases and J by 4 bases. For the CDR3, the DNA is TGTGCCTGTACCGGGACTAGCGGGGCAGATACGCAGTATTTT. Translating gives CACTGTSGADTQYF.

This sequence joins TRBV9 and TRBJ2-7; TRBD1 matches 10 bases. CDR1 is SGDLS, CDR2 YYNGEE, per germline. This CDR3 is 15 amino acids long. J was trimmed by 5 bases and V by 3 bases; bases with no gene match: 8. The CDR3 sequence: CASSGGTGVVHEQYF. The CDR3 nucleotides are TGTGCCAGCAGCGGCGGGACAGGGGTGGTACACGAGCAGTACTTC.

The CDR3 region is CASRQTGSSYNEQFF. The CDR3 region has the DNA TGCGCCAGCAGACAAACAGGTAGCTCCTACAATGAGCAGTTCTTC. J is TRBJ2-1 and V is TRBV5-1; D is possibly TRBD1 (5 bases). The CDR3 runs to 15 residues. V gave up 5 bases and J gave up 0 bases, with 12 bases separating them. Germline CDR1 SGHRS, CDR2 YFSETQ.

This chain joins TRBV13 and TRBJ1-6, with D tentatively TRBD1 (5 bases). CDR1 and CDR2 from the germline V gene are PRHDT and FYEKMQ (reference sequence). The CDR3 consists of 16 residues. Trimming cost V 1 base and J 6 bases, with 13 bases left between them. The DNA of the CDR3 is TGTGCCAGCAGCTTAGTACCAGGGAGGAGTAATTCACCCCTCCACTTT. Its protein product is CASSLVPGRSNSPLHF. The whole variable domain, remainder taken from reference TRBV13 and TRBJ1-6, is AAGVIQSPRHLIKEKRETATLKCYPIPRHDTVYWYQQGPGQDPQFLISFYEKMQSDKGSIPDRFSAQQFSDYHSELNMSSLELGDSALYFCASSLVPGRSNSPLHFGNGTRLTVT.

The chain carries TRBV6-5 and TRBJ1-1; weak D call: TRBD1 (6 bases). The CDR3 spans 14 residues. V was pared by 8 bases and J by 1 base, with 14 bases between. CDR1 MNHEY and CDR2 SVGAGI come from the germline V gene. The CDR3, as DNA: TGTGCCAGCCCTCGGACAGAGAAGAACACTGAAGCTTTCTTT. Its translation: CASPRTEKNTEAFF.

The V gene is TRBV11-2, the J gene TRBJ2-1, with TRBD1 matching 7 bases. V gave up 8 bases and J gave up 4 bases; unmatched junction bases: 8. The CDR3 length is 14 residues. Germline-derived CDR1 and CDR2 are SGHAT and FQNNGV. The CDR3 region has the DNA TGTGCCAGCGCCAAGGTGACAGGGTACAATGAGCAGTTCTTC. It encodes CASAKVTGYNEQFF.

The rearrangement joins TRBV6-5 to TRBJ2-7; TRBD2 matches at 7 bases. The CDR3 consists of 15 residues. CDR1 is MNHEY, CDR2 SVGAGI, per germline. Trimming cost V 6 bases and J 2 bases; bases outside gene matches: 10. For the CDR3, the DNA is TGTGCCAGCAGAAAGACACGGGACTACACCTACGAGCAGTACGTC. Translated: CASRKTRDYTYEQYV.

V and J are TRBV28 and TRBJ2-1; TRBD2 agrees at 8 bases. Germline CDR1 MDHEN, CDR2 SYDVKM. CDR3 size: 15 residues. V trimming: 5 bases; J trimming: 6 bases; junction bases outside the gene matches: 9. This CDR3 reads CASSPSGSPSNEQFF. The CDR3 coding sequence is TGTGCCAGCAGTCCCAGCGGGAGTCCGTCCAATGAGCAGTTCTTC.

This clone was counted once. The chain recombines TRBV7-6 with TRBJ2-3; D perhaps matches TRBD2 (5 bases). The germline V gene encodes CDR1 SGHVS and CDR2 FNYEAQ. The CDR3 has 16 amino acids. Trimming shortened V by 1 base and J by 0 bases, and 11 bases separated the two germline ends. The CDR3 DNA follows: TGTGCCAGCAGCTTAGGCGGGTACTCTAGCACAGATACGCAGTATTTT. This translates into CASSLGGYSSTDTQYF. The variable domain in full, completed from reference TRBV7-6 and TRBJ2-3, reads GAGVSQSPRYKVTKRGQDVALRCDPISGHVSLYWYRQALGQGPEFLTYFNYEAQQDKSGLPNDRFSAERPEGSISTLTIQRTEQRDSAMYRCASSLGGYSSTDTQYFGPGTRLTVL.

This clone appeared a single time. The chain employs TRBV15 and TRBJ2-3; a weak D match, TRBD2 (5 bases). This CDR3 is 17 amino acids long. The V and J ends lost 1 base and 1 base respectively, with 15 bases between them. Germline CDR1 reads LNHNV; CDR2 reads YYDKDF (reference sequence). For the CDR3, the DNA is TGTGCCACCAGCAGAGGTCTTAGCGATAGGCGCACAGATACGCAGTATTTT. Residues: CATSRGLSDRRTDTQYF.

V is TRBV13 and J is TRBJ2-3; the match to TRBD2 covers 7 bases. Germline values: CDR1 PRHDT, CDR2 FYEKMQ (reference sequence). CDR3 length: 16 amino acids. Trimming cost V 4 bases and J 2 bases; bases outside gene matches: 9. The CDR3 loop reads CASSSTSSGITDTQYF. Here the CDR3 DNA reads TGTGCCAGCAGCTCCACCTCTAGCGGAATCACAGATACGCAGTATTTT.

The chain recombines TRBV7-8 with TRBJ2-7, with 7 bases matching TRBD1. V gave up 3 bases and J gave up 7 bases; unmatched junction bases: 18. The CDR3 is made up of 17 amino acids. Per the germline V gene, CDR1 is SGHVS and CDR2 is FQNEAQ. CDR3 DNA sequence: TGTGCCAGCAGCTTGGGACAGAATACCTTACGAGTCGGTGAGCAGTACTTC. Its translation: CASSLGQNTLRVGEQYF.

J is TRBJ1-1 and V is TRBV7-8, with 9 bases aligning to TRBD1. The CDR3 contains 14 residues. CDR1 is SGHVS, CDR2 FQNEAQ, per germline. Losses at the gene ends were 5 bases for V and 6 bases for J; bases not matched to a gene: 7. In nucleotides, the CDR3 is TGTGCCAGCAGCGAGACAGGGGGGGCCGCTGAAGCTTTCTTT. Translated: CASSETGGAAEAFF.

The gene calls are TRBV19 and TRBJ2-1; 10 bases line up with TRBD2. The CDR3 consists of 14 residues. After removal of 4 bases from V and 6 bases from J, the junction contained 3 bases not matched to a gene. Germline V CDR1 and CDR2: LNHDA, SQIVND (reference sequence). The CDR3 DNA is TGTGCCAGTAGTAGACTAGCGGGCTTCAATGAGCAGTTCTTC. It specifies CASSRLAGFNEQFF.

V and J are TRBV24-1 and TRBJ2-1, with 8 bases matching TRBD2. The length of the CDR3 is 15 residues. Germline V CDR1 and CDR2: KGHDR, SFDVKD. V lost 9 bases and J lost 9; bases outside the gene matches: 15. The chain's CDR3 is CATAGGGGRYSEQFF. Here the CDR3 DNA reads TGTGCCACCGCGGGGGGCGGGGGGAGGTATAGTGAGCAGTTCTTC.

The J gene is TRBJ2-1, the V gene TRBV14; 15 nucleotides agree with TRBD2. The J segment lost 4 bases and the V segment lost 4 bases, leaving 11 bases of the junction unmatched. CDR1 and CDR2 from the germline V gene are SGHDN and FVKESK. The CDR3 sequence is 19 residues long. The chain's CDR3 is CASSPGTSGGPLLYNEQFF. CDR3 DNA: TGTGCCAGCAGCCCCGGGACTAGCGGGGGGCCGCTACTTTACAATGAGCAGTTCTTC.

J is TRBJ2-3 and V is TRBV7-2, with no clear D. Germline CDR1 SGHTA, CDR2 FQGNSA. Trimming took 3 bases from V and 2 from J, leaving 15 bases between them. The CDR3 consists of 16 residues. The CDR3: CASSFYAQIVTDTQYF. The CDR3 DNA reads TGTGCCAGCAGCTTCTACGCACAGATTGTCACAGATACGCAGTATTTT. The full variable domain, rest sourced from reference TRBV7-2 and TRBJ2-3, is GAGVSQSPSNKVTEKGKDVELRCDPISGHTALYWYRQSLGQGLEFLIYFQGNSAPDKSGLPSDRFSAERTGGSVSTLTIQRTQQEDSAVYLCASSFYAQIVTDTQYFGPGTRLTVL.

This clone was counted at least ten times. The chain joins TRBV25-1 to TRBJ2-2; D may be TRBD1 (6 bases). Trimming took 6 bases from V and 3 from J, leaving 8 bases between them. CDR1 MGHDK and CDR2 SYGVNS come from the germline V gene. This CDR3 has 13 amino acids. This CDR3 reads CASSSGDTGELFF. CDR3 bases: TGTGCCAGCAGCTCAGGGGACACCGGGGAGCTGTTTTTT.

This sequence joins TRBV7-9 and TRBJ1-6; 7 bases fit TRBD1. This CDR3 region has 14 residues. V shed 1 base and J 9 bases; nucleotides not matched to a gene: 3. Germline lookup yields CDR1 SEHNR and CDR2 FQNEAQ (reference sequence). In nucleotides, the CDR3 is TGTGCCAGCAGCTTAGAGTCAGGGGGTTCACCCCTCCACTTT. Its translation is CASSLESGGSPLHF.

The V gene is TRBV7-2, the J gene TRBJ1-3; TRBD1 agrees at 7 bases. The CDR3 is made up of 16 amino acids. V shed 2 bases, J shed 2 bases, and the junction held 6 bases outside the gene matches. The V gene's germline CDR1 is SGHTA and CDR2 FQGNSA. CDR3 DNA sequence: TGTGCCAGCAGCTTATGGTTCAGGGGGGCTGGAAACACCATATATTTT. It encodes CASSLWFRGAGNTIYF.